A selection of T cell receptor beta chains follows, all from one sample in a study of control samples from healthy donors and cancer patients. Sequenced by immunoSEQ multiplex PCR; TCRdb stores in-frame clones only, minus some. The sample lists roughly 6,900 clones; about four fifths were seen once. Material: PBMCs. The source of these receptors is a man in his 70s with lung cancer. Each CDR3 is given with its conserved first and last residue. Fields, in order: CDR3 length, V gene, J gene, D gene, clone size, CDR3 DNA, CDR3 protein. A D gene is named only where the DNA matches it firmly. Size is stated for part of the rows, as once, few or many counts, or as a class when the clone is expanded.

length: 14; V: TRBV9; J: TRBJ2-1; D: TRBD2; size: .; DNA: TGTGCCAGCAGCCCTACTAGCGGAAGCAATGAGCAGTTCTTC; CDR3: CASSPTSGSNEQFF
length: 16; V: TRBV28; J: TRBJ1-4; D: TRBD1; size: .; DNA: TGTGCCAGCAGTCCACCGGGACAGGGATTAGGGGAAAAACTGTTTTTT; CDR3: CASSPPGQGLGEKLFF
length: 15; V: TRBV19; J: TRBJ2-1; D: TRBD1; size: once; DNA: TGTGCCAGTAGTACTTCAGGGGGCCGCTACAATGAGCAGTTCTTC; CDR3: CASSTSGGRYNEQFF
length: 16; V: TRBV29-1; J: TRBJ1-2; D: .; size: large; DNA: TGCAGTCCCGATCCAGTCAGGGACACCGACCCTTCTGGCTACACCTTC; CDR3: CSPDPVRDTDPSGYTF
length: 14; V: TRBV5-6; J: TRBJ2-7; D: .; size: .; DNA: TGTGCCAGCAGCTTGGGGGGAGACTTCTACGAGCAGTACTTC; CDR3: CASSLGGDFYEQYF
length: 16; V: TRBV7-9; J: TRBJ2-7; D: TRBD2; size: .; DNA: TGTGCCAGCAGCTCGCACAAACTAGCGGGAACCTACGAGCAGTACTTC; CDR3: CASSSHKLAGTYEQYF
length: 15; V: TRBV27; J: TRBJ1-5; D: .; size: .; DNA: TGTGCCAGCAGTTTTACAGGTGGTCAGGGTCAGCCCCAGCATTTT; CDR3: CASSFTGGQGQPQHF
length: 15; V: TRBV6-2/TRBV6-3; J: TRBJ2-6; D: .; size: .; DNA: TGTGCCAGCAGTTACGAGGGTTCTGGGGCCAACGTCCTGACTTTC; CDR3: CASSYEGSGANVLTF
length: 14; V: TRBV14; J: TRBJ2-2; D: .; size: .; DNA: TGTGCCAGCAGCCCCTCCGCGTCCACCGGGGAGCTGTTTTTT; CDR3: CASSPSASTGELFF
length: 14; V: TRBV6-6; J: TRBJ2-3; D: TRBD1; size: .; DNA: TGTGCCAGCAGTAGAGCAGGGGGCAAAGATACGCAGTATTTT; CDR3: CASSRAGGKDTQYF
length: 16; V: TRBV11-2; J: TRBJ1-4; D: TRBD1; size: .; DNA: TGTGCCAGCAGCTTCGATCTGACAGGGTCTAATGAAAAACTGTTTTTT; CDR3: CASSFDLTGSNEKLFF
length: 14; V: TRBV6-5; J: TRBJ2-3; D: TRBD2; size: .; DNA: TGTGCCAGCAGCCGGACTAGCGGCACAGATACGCAGTATTTT; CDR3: CASSRTSGTDTQYF
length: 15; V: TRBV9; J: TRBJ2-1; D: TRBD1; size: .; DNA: TGTGCCAGCAGCGTGGGGACAGGGAACAACAATGAGCAGTTCTTC; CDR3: CASSVGTGNNNEQFF
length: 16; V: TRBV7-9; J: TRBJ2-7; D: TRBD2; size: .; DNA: TGTGCCAGCAGCCCGCCTAGCGGCCCTACTTCCCACGAGCAGTACTTC; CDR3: CASSPPSGPTSHEQYF
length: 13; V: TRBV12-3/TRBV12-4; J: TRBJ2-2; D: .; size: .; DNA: TGTGCCAGCAGGCCTCAGGGAACCGGGGAGCTGTTTTTT; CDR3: CASRPQGTGELFF
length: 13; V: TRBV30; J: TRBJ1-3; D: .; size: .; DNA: TGTGCCTGGAGCGGGGGGCTCGGAAACACCATATATTTT; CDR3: CAWSGGLGNTIYF
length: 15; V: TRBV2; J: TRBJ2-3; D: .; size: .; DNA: TGTGCCAGCAGCGGGGGCTACTCTAGCACAGATACGCAGTATTTT; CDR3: CASSGGYSSTDTQYF
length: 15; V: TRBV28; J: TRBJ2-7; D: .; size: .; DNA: TGTGCCAGCAGTTTAGGGGGACGGAACTCCTACGAGCAGTACTTC; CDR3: CASSLGGRNSYEQYF
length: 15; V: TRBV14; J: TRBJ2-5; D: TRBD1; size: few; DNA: TGTGCCAGCAGCAGATCCGGGACAGGGGTGGAGACCCAGTACTTC; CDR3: CASSRSGTGVETQYF
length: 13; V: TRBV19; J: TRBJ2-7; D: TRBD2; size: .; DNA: TGTGCCAGTAGTATTAGCGGGCCCTACGAGCAGTACTTC; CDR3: CASSISGPYEQYF
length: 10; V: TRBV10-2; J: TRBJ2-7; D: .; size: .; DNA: TGCGCCAGTCGAGGTACGGAGCAGTACTTC; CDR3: CASRGTEQYF
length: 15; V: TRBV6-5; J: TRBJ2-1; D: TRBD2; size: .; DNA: TGTGCCAGCAGCACTACTAGCGGGAGGGCCAATGAGCAGTTCTTC; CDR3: CASSTTSGRANEQFF
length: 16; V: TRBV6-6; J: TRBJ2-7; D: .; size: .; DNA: TGTGCCAGCAGTTACTCGAATCGTTGGCCTACCTACGAGCAGTACTTC; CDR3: CASSYSNRWPTYEQYF
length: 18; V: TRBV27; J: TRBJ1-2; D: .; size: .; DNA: TGTGCCAGCAGTCCGACCCCCCCCAGGTGGGGTTATAACTATGGCTACACCTTC; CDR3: CASSPTPPRWGYNYGYTF
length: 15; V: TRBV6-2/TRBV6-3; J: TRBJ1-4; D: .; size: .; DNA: TGTGCCAGCAGTTACCGGCGGGACACAACGAAGAAACTGTTTTTT; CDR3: CASSYRRDTTKKLFF
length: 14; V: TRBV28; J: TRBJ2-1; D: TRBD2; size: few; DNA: TGTGCCAGCGAATCGAGCGGGAGGGACCTGGGGCAGTTCTTC; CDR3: CASESSGRDLGQFF
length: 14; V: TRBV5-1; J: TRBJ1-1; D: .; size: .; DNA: TGCGCCAGCACCTCGGGAGTATTGAACACTGAAGCTTTCTTT; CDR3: CASTSGVLNTEAFF
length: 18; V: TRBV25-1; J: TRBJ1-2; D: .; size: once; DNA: TGTGCCAGCAGTGAAAGGGGAACAGATCCTTCAGATAACTATGGCTACACCTTC; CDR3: CASSERGTDPSDNYGYTF
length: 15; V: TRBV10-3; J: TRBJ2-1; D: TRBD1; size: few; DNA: TGTGCCATCAGTAAGGACAGGACCAACGGGCATGAGCAGTTCTTC; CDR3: CAISKDRTNGHEQFF
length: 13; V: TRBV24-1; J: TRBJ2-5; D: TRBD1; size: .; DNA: TGTGCCACCAGAGACAGGGGCCAAGAGACCCAGTACTTC; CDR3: CATRDRGQETQYF
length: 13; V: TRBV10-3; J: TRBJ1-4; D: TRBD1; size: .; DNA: TGTGCCATCGGCGGACAGGGAAATGAAAAACTGTTTTTT; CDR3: CAIGGQGNEKLFF
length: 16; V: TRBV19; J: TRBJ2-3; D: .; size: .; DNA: TGTGCCAGTAGTATAGCTTTGTCGGAGTCCAGAGATACGCAGTATTTT; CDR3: CASSIALSESRDTQYF
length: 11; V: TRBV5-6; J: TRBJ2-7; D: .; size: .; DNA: TGTGCCAGCAGCTTGGACTACGAGCAGTACTTC; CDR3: CASSLDYEQYF
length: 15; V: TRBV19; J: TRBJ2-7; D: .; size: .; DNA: TGTGCCAGTAGTATCGAAACAGGGGGAGGGGGCGAGCAGTACTTC; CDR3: CASSIETGGGGEQYF
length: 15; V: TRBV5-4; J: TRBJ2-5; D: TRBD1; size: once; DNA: TGTGCCAGCAGCGTAACAGGGACAGAAAAAGAGACCCAGTACTTC; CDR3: CASSVTGTEKETQYF
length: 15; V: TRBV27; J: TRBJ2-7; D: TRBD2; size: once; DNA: TGTGCCAGCAGGGTGAGCGGGAGTTCCTCCTACGAGCAGTACTTC; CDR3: CASRVSGSSSYEQYF
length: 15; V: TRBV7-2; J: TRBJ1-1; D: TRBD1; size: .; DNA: TGTGCCAGCAGGGACAGGGGCAGGGTGAACACTGAAGCTTTCTTT; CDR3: CASRDRGRVNTEAFF
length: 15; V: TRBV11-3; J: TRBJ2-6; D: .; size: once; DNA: TGTGCCAGCAGCTTAGGGGTTGCTGGGGCCAACGTCCTGACTTTC; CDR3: CASSLGVAGANVLTF
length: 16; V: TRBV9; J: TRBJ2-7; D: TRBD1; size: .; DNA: TGTGCCAGCAGCGAGGGTTGGGGACAGGGGTCCTACGAGCAGTACTTC; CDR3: CASSEGWGQGSYEQYF
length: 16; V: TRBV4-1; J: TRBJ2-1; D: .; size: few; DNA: TGCGCCAGCAGCCAAGTCGATATTATCTCCTACAATGAGCAGTTCTTC; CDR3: CASSQVDIISYNEQFF